These 22 T cell receptor beta chains were sequenced from one sample in a study of vaccination and CD4 T cells after COVID-19. The antigens of these receptors remain unknown. The Oncomine TCR Beta short-read assay sequenced DNA from cultured CD4+ T cells. Via MiXCR, TCRdb re-called the PCR reads, giving one row per CDR3 protein. The top ten clones hold 6.5% to 9% of a sample with several thousand distinct CDR3 sequences, almost 50% of them seen once. Treatment in this sample: approximately 11-day PBMC culture with coronavirus spike peptide pools or control peptides (ViraFEST assay). The sample was CD4+ T cells from blood, cultured in vitro. Every receptor here comes from a human donor who had recovered from COVID-19.

This chain connects TRBV20-1 to TRBJ2-2; TRBD2 aligns across 12 bases. The V and J ends lost 0 bases and 0 bases, in that order; junction bases with no gene match: 5. Germline CDR1 DFQATT, CDR2 SNEGSKA (reference sequence). The CDR3 consists of 18 residues. CDR3 bases: TGCAGTGCTAGAGATCCCAGACTAGCGGGGGCGAACACCGGGGAGCTGTTTTTT. This codes for CSARDPRLAGANTGELFF.

V gene TRBV11-3 combines with J gene TRBJ2-2; no clear D. Trimming stripped 0 bases from V and 7 bases from J, with 9 bases between. Germline CDR1 SGHNT, CDR2 YENEEA. CDR3 length: 14 amino acids. For the CDR3, the DNA is TGTGCCAGCAGCTTAGACGCGACTGACGGGGAGCTGTTTTTT. Translated: CASSLDATDGELFF.

The table lists this clonotype with a few counts. The rearrangement uses TRBV27 and TRBJ2-2, with 12 bases aligning to TRBD2. The ends lost 7 bases at V and 0 bases at J; junction bases unmatched: 9. The CDR3 runs to 18 residues. Per the germline V gene, CDR1 is MNHEY and CDR2 is SMNVEV (reference sequence). CDR3 residues: CASTVVTSGRTNTGELFF. CDR3 bases: TGTGCCAGCACCGTCGTGACTAGCGGGAGAACGAACACCGGGGAGCTGTTTTTT.

This clonotype was observed a handful of times. The V call is TRBV4-2, the J call TRBJ2-3; weak D call: TRBD2 (6 bases). Per the germline V gene, CDR1 is LGHNA and CDR2 is YNFKEQ. Trimming cost V 1 base and J 4 bases, with 15 bases left between them. There are 16 residues in the CDR3. The CDR3 protein is CASSQGTGDGADTQYF. The CDR3 DNA reads TGTGCCAGCAGCCAAGGTACGGGGGATGGGGCAGATACGCAGTATTTT.

The rearrangement links TRBV28 to TRBJ1-1; D is possibly TRBD1 (5 bases). The germline CDR1 and CDR2 sequences are MDHEN and SYDVKM. The CDR3 totals 13 residues. Trimming cost V 7 bases and J 0 bases, with 9 bases left between them. DNA of the CDR3: TGTGCCAGCACCCCAGGGCTGAACACTGAAGCTTTCTTT. Protein sequence: CASTPGLNTEAFF.

The sample holds a few counts of this clonotype. This chain joins TRBV27 and TRBJ1-2; possibly TRBD1 for D (6 bases). V shed 8 bases and J shed 8 bases, with 21 bases lying between them. The CDR3 sequence is 14 residues long. CDR1 is MNHEY, CDR2 SMNVEV, per germline (reference sequence). The CDR3 is CASGTGHELRGYTF. In DNA form, the CDR3 reads TGTGCCAGCGGGACGGGACACGAGTTGCGGGGCTACACCTTC.

This clonotype was observed a few times. V is TRBV24-1 and J is TRBJ1-2; 9 nucleotides agree with TRBD1. Trimming took 10 bases from V and 8 from J; bases not matched to a gene: 10. Germline V gene data show CDR1 as KGHDR and CDR2 as SFDVKD. CDR3 length: 13 residues. CDR3 sequence (DNA): TGTGCCACATGGGACAGGGAAATCCGAGGCTACACCTTC. It is translated as CATWDREIRGYTF.

The J gene is TRBJ1-5, the V gene TRBV7-2; TRBD1 agrees at 8 bases. Germline CDR1 and CDR2: SGHTA and FQGNSA. CDR3 length equals 15 residues. V lost 6 bases and J lost 7; bases outside the gene matches: 11. The CDR3 reads CASSSRTGRDQPQHF. The CDR3 coding sequence is TGTGCCAGCAGTTCACGGACAGGGCGGGACCAGCCCCAGCATTTT.

This clonotype came up once. This chain links TRBV20-1 with TRBJ1-1; 7 bases map to TRBD1. J gave up 0 bases and V 0 bases, and 1 base lay outside the gene matches. This CDR3 spans 14 amino acids. Germline V gene lookup returns CDR1 DFQATT and CDR2 SNEGSKA (reference sequence). The CDR3 loop is CSAREGQMNTEAFF. CDR3 in DNA: TGCAGTGCTAGAGAGGGACAGATGAACACTGAAGCTTTCTTT.

This clonotype has just a few counts. The V gene is TRBV2, the J gene TRBJ2-1, with D possibly TRBD1 on 5 matching bases. Trimming left V 7 bases short and J 3 bases short, with 16 bases between. Germline CDR1 and CDR2: SNHLY and FYNNEI. This CDR3 comprises 15 residues. In DNA, the CDR3 is TGTGCCAGCAAGCTCGACAGCCAAGACTACAATGAGCAGTTCTTC. Its translation: CASKLDSQDYNEQFF.

V is TRBV5-1 and J is TRBJ2-7; 8 positions match TRBD1. The V and J ends lost 4 bases and 3 bases, in that order; junction bases with no gene match: 15. The CDR3 has 17 residues. Germline values: CDR1 SGHRS, CDR2 YFSETQ. CDR3 DNA: TGCGCCAGCAGCCCCCGAGGGGGCAGACAGGGGATCTACGAGCAGTACTTC. Protein product: CASSPRGGRQGIYEQYF. Full variable domain (outside the CDR3, taken from reference TRBV5-1 and TRBJ2-7): KAGVTQTPRYLIKTRGQQVTLSCSPISGHRSVSWYQQTPGQGLQFLFEYFSETQRNKGNFPGRFSGRQFSNSRSEMNVSTLELGDSALYLCASSPRGGRQGIYEQYFGPGTRLTVT.

The CDR3 sequence is CASSLEGGNQPQHF. CDR3 DNA: TGTGCCAGCAGCTTAGAAGGCGGGAATCAGCCCCAGCATTTT. The chain carries TRBV7-2 and TRBJ1-5, with no clear D. CDR1 is SGHTA, CDR2 FQGNSA, per germline. This CDR3 has 14 amino acids. The V and J ends lost 1 base and 4 bases respectively, with 8 bases between them.

V gene TRBV7-6 combines with J gene TRBJ2-7; perhaps TRBD2 as D (6 bases). CDR1 and CDR2 (germline): SGHVS, FNYEAQ. Trimming removed 5 bases from V and 4 bases from J, with 24 bases in between. The CDR3 covers 17 residues. Here the CDR3 DNA reads TGTGCCAGCAGCGCTACCACGCCTGGACTAAACAGTTACGAGCAGTACTTC. Its protein product is CASSATTPGLNSYEQYF.

This clonotype turned up a few times. This chain connects TRBV29-1 to TRBJ1-2; D possibly corresponds to TRBD1 (6 bases). CDR3 length: 12 residues. From germline, CDR1 is SQVTM and CDR2 ANQGSEA. With 4 bases removed from V and 3 bases from J, the gap between germline ends came to 9 bases. The CDR3 sequence: CSVVRQDYGYTF. CDR3 DNA sequence: TGCAGCGTTGTTCGACAGGACTATGGCTACACCTTC.

This clonotype was detected a few times. The chain has TRBV7-2 and TRBJ2-5; D call uncertain. Deletions cut 1 base from V and 4 bases from J, with 16 bases between. The CDR3 covers 16 residues. CDR1 and CDR2 from the germline V gene are SGHTA and FQGNSA. In DNA, the CDR3 is TGTGCCAGCAGCTTAGGCCGGTCCATTCTGGGAGAGACCCAGTACTTC. It specifies CASSLGRSILGETQYF.

The chain is built from TRBV7-9 and TRBJ1-1, with no clear D. Germline CDR1 SEHNR, CDR2 FQNEAQ (reference sequence). This CDR3 contains 13 residues. V lost 1 base and J lost 0, with 3 bases in between. The CDR3 loop is CASSLDMNTEAFF. CDR3 in DNA: TGTGCCAGCAGCTTAGATATGAACACTGAAGCTTTCTTT.

The sample holds a few counts of this clonotype. The V gene is TRBV12-5, the J gene TRBJ2-3; 9 nucleotides match TRBD1. Germline assignment: CDR1 LGHNT and CDR2 FRNRAP. The CDR3 runs 15 residues. Trimming at V came to 5 bases and at J to 5 bases, leaving 8 bases not matched to a gene. Written as DNA, the CDR3 is TGTGCTAGTGGTCCGGGACAGGGATTTGTAGATACGCAGTATTTT. It is translated as CASGPGQGFVDTQYF. The full variable domain, rest sourced from reference TRBV12-5 and TRBJ2-3, is DARVTQTPRHKVTEMGQEVTMRCQPILGHNTVFWYRQTMMQGLELLAYFRNRAPLDDSGMPKDRFSAEMPDATLATLKIQPSEPRDSAVYFCASGPGQGFVDTQYFGPGTRLTVL.

This clonotype is a singleton in its sample. V usage is TRBV20-1 and J usage is TRBJ2-7; D remains unclear. This CDR3 has 15 residues. Germline loops: CDR1 DFQATT, CDR2 SNEGSKA (reference sequence). V was cut by 0 bases and J by 3 bases, with 15 bases left in between. This CDR3 is CSARDSFVLGYEQYF. The CDR3 nucleotides are TGCAGTGCTAGAGATTCTTTCGTACTCGGCTACGAGCAGTACTTC.

There are a few counts of this clonotype. The chain joins TRBV29-1 to TRBJ1-2; D uncertain. V lost 3 bases, J lost 6 bases, and 8 bases lay in between. This CDR3 region has 11 residues. The germline CDR1 and CDR2 sequences are SQVTM and ANQGSEA. In DNA, the CDR3 is TGCAGCGTTGAGGGAGTTAATGGCTACACCTTC. Its protein is CSVEGVNGYTF.

This clonotype was recorded once. The chain combines TRBV20-1 with TRBJ2-2; TRBD1 aligns across 7 bases. J lost 7 bases, V lost 6 bases, and 5 bases had no gene match. The germline V gene has CDR1 DFQATT and CDR2 SNEGSKA (reference sequence). This CDR3 has 12 amino acids. The CDR3 nucleotides are TGCAGTGCCAAAAGGGACAGCGGGGAGCTGTTTTTT. This codes for CSAKRDSGELFF.

The gene calls are TRBV20-1 and TRBJ1-5; no definite D call. The germline V and J ends were trimmed by 6 bases and 4 bases, with 10 bases remaining between them. The CDR3 contains 12 residues. From germline, CDR1 is DFQATT and CDR2 SNEGSKA (reference sequence). The CDR3 protein is CSAGRGNQPQHF. In nucleotides, the CDR3 is TGCAGTGCCGGTCGGGGTAATCAGCCCCAGCATTTT.

This clonotype showed up just a few times. This chain connects TRBV7-2 to TRBJ1-1, with TRBD1 as a possible D gene (5 bases). In germline, CDR1 is SGHTA, CDR2 FQGNSA. The V end was cut by 4 bases, the J end by 10 bases, with 19 bases between. The CDR3 extends over 14 amino acids. CDR3 sequence: CASSYRGTRAGAFF. DNA for the CDR3: TGTGCCAGCAGCTACCGAGGGACGAGGGCGGGAGCTTTCTTT.